This T cell receptor (beta chain) was sequenced during a study of OX40 agonist ivuxolimab in advanced cancers. Study background: Averaging roughly 60 years in age, with a range of 23 to 79, the cohort was 65% to 90% male.

Points from the study as a whole: The investigators did not determine what antigen specificity the expanded peripheral T cells had. At 0.1 to 3.0 mg/kg, CD4+ and CD8+ blood T cells expanded clonally by week 6. Some nonresponders additionally presented with little normalized T-cell clonal expansion.

Trimming took 4 bases from V and 1 from J; bases not matched to a gene: 5. This CDR3 has 15 residues. Per the germline V gene, CDR1 is LGHNA and CDR2 is YNFKEQ. Clones were read by immunoSEQ multiplex PCR, and TCRdb kept only the in-frame ones, dropping some. The table includes 65,000 to 80,000 clones, about 91% detected once. About this clone: Its target is not known.

Sequencing was performed on CD4+ or CD8+ T cells sorted from blood, taken in a trial of the OX40 agonist ivuxolimab. The clonotype comes from an adult with an advanced solid tumor such as melanoma, head and neck, liver or kidney cancer. V is TRBV4-2 and J is TRBJ1-2, with TRBD1 identical over 8 bases. The CDR3: CASSRDRRDNYGYTF. The CDR3 DNA sequence: TGTGCCAGCAGCCGGGACAGGAGAGATAACTATGGCTACACCTTC.